What follows are 21 T cell receptor beta chains derived from one specimen sequenced in a study of cytomegalovirus exposure and HLA in healthy donors. PCR amplification relied on 60 Vbeta primers (plus 13 Jbeta primers). Libraries were prepared by immunoSEQ multiplex PCR; TCRdb keeps only in-frame clonotypes and omits some of them. The repertoire holds 45,000 to 75,000 clones, with 70% as singletons. What was sequenced was PBMCs. The receptors were sampled from a woman in her sixties in good health and CMV-seropositive.

The V and J genes are TRBV27 and TRBJ1-1; no firm D call. Between the trimmed V and J ends, which lost 3 bases and 5 bases, there was a span of 10 bases. CDR1 is MNHEY and CDR2 is SMNVEV in the germline V gene (reference sequence). This CDR3 contains 13 residues. CDR3 sequence (DNA): TGTGCCAGCAGTTTCCGGGGTTGGACTGAAGCTTTCTTT. Amino acids: CASSFRGWTEAFF.

The chain employs TRBV30 and TRBJ2-3; the D gene is possibly TRBD2 (6 bases). This CDR3 is 15 amino acids long. CDR1 is GTSNPN, CDR2 SVGIG, per germline (reference sequence). The germline V and J ends were trimmed by 1 base and 0 bases, with 11 bases remaining between them. This CDR3 reads CAWSGEGTSTDTQYF. In DNA form, the CDR3 reads TGTGCCTGGAGTGGTGAGGGGACTAGCACAGATACGCAGTATTTT.

The chain has TRBV11-2 and TRBJ2-5, with 10 nucleotides matching TRBD2. The CDR3 spans 16 residues. The trim removed 5 bases at V and 4 bases at J, leaving 10 bases unmatched. Germline V gene lookup returns CDR1 SGHAT and CDR2 FQNNGV. Here the CDR3 reads CASSLSGGASLETQYF. The CDR3 DNA reads TGTGCCAGCAGCCTCAGCGGGGGGGCTTCGTTAGAGACCCAGTACTTC.

The V gene is TRBV27, the J gene TRBJ1-1, with D hard to call. This CDR3 comprises 13 residues. V was cut by 3 bases and J by 4 bases, with 9 bases left in between. Germline CDR1 reads MNHEY; CDR2 reads SMNVEV (reference sequence). CDR3 amino acids: CASSLRVSTEAFF. The CDR3 DNA reads as TGTGCCAGCAGTTTGCGGGTTAGCACTGAAGCTTTCTTT.

The rearrangement links TRBV5-1 to TRBJ1-4; D remains ambiguous. Germline CDR1 is SGHRS and CDR2 is YFSETQ. The CDR3 spans 13 residues. Trimming cost V 2 bases and J 8 bases, with 10 bases left between them. The DNA of the CDR3 is TGCGCCAGCAGCTTATCCCCGGGAGAAAAACTGTTTTTT. It codes for CASSLSPGEKLFF.

A single count supports this clone. This CDR3 is CASSVAGVGASGGSTDTQYF. CDR3 sequence (DNA): TGTGCCAGCAGCGTAGCGGGGGTGGGGGCTAGCGGGGGGTCCACAGATACGCAGTATTTT. The genes are TRBV9 and TRBJ2-3; 11 bases line up with TRBD2. The junction had 14 bases not matched to a gene; V was cut back by 0 bases and J by 2 bases. Germline lookup yields CDR1 SGDLS and CDR2 YYNGEE. The CDR3 is 20 amino acids.

V gene TRBV19 combines with J gene TRBJ1-2, with 7 nucleotides matching TRBD1. Germline assignment: CDR1 LNHDA and CDR2 SQIVND (reference sequence). With V trimmed by 5 bases and J by 8 bases, 14 bases remained unmatched. CDR3 size: 15 residues. The CDR3 nucleotides are TGTGCCAGTAGTTCACACCGACAGGGTTTAGGGGGCTACACCTTC. The encoded protein is CASSSHRQGLGGYTF.

The chain combines TRBV4-3 with TRBJ1-4; tentatively, D is TRBD1 (6 bases). Trimming took 4 bases from V and 7 from J, leaving 16 bases between them. Germline CDR1 reads LGHNA; CDR2 reads YSLEER. The CDR3 is 15 amino acids. In DNA, the CDR3 is TGCGCCAGCAGCCGGGACACGACCGGTAGTGAAAAACTGTTTTTT. This translates into CASSRDTTGSEKLFF.

The chain uses TRBV5-6 and TRBJ2-5, with TRBD1 matching over 7 bases. Trimming at V came to 3 bases and at J to 3 bases, leaving 5 bases not matched to a gene. CDR1 and CDR2 from the germline V gene are SGHDT and YYEEEE. CDR3 size: 14 residues. The CDR3 nucleotides are TGTGCCAGCAGCTACCGACAGGGAGAAGAGACCCAGTACTTC. Protein sequence: CASSYRQGEETQYF.

The CDR3 loop is CASSFRVSPLHF. The CDR3 nucleotides are TGTGCCAGCAGTTTCAGGGTTTCACCCCTCCACTTT. The rearrangement links TRBV28 to TRBJ1-6; a weak D match, TRBD1 (5 bases). The CDR3 sequence is 12 residues long. Germline loops: CDR1 MDHEN, CDR2 SYDVKM. Trimming shortened V by 3 bases and J by 9 bases, and 6 bases separated the two germline ends.

The genes are TRBV18 and TRBJ1-1; a weak D match, TRBD1 (6 bases). Trimming took 4 bases from V and 6 from J, leaving 15 bases between them. The length of the CDR3 is 14 residues. Germline V gene sequence: CDR1 KGHSH, CDR2 LQKENI. In nucleotides, the CDR3 is TGTGCCAGCTCACTTCGTAGGGGGGGGGCTGAAGCTTTCTTT. Encoded protein: CASSLRRGGAEAFF.

CDR3 loop: CASSIVAGGNQGMRYTF. The CDR3, as DNA: TGTGCCAGTAGTATAGTGGCAGGGGGCAATCAAGGAATGCGCTACACCTTC. The rearrangement joins TRBV19 to TRBJ1-2, with 8 bases lining up with TRBD1. Unmatched junction bases numbered 16, after V lost 1 base and J lost 9 bases. CDR3 size: 17 residues. Germline V gene data show CDR1 as LNHDA and CDR2 as SQIVND (reference sequence).

This clone was seen more than once but under ten times. The chain has TRBV15 and TRBJ1-4, with 8 bases fitting TRBD1. This CDR3 is 15 amino acids long. Losses at the gene ends were 3 bases for V and 8 bases for J; bases not matched to a gene: 8. Germline values: CDR1 LNHNV, CDR2 YYDKDF (reference sequence). This CDR3 is CATSSGQGSYEKLFF. The DNA of the CDR3 is TGTGCCACCAGCAGCGGACAGGGTTCTTACGAAAAACTGTTTTTT.

This clone was observed a single time. The chain carries TRBV5-1 and TRBJ1-2; 10 nucleotides match TRBD1. The CDR3 runs 15 residues. V lost 5 bases, J lost 5 bases, and 9 bases stayed unmatched. CDR1 is SGHRS and CDR2 is YFSETQ in the germline V gene. The CDR3 here is CASSDTGTGAYGYTF. The CDR3 coding sequence is TGCGCCAGCAGTGATACCGGGACAGGGGCATATGGCTACACCTTC.

This sequence joins TRBV7-2 and TRBJ1-2; D might be TRBD1 (5 bases). Trimming took off 5 bases at V and 4 bases at J, with 20 bases between the two ends. This CDR3 has 16 residues. The germline V gene encodes CDR1 SGHTA and CDR2 FQGNSA. CDR3: CASSLTVTDLAYGYTF. The CDR3 coding sequence is TGTGCCAGCAGCCTTACTGTGACAGACCTCGCCTATGGCTACACCTTC. Supplemented by reference TRBV7-2 and TRBJ1-2, the full variable domain reads GAGVSQSPSNKVTEKGKDVELRCDPISGHTALYWYRQSLGQGLEFLIYFQGNSAPDKSGLPSDRFSAERTGGSVSTLTIQRTQQEDSAVYLCASSLTVTDLAYGYTFGSGTRLTVV.

The chain carries TRBV5-1 and TRBJ2-6; D remains unclear. The germline V gene has CDR1 SGHRS and CDR2 YFSETQ. V shed 3 bases and J shed 0 bases, with 10 bases lying between them. This CDR3 has 16 residues. The CDR3 spells CASSWAPSSGANVLTF. In DNA, the CDR3 is TGCGCCAGCAGCTGGGCACCGTCCTCTGGGGCCAACGTCCTGACTTTC.

The chain recombines TRBV4-3 with TRBJ1-1; 7 bases align to TRBD1. CDR1 is LGHNA and CDR2 is YSLEER in the germline V gene. Unmatched junction bases numbered 4, after V lost 2 bases and J lost 4 bases. The CDR3 contains 14 residues. The DNA for the CDR3 is TGCGCCAGCAGCCAACACAGGGGTGGCACTGAAGCTTTCTTT. It encodes CASSQHRGGTEAFF.

This sequence joins TRBV4-2 and TRBJ2-5; TRBD2 matches 10 bases. This CDR3 comprises 16 residues. J was trimmed by 5 bases and V by 5 bases; bases with no gene match: 11. The germline gives CDR1 LGHNA, CDR2 YNFKEQ. For the CDR3, the DNA is TGTGCCAGCAGCTTAGGAACTAGCGGGGACTGGGAGACCCAGTACTTC. Translated, it gives CASSLGTSGDWETQYF.

The chain employs TRBV7-3 and TRBJ1-1; TRBD1 might be the D (6 bases). V gave up 1 base and J gave up 7 bases, with 10 bases separating them. The V gene's germline CDR1 is SGHTA and CDR2 FQGTGA. There are 13 residues in the CDR3. Here the CDR3 DNA reads TGTGCCAGCAGCTTAAGTCCAGGGGTTGAAGCTTTCTTT. This gives the protein CASSLSPGVEAFF. The entire variable domain, with the rest obtained from reference TRBV7-3 and TRBJ1-1, is as follows: GAGVSQTPSNKVTEKGKYVELRCDPISGHTALYWYRQSLGQGPEFLIYFQGTGAADDSGLPNDRFFAVRPEGSVSTLKIQRTERGDSAVYLCASSLSPGVEAFFGQGTRLTVV.

This rearrangement joins TRBV27 to TRBJ1-4; TRBD1 matches at 10 bases. The CDR3 is made up of 16 amino acids. The germline V gene encodes CDR1 MNHEY and CDR2 SMNVEV (reference sequence). Germline trimming cut 4 bases from V and 4 bases from J; bases unmatched to any gene: 6. The CDR3 is CASSSRQGAVNEKLFF. Here the CDR3 DNA reads TGTGCCAGCAGTTCCAGACAGGGGGCTGTTAATGAAAAACTGTTTTTT. The entire variable domain, with the rest obtained from reference TRBV27 and TRBJ1-4, is as follows: EAQVTQNPRYLITVTGKKLTVTCSQNMNHEYMSWYRQDPGLGLRQIYYSMNVEVTDKGDVPEGYKVSRKEKRNFPLILESPSPNQTSLYFCASSSRQGAVNEKLFFGSGTQLSVL.

The rearrangement links TRBV30 to TRBJ1-1; 8 bases map to TRBD1. V trimming: 4 bases; J trimming: 5 bases; junction bases outside the gene matches: 9. Germline V CDR1 and CDR2: GTSNPN, SVGIG (reference sequence). This CDR3 is 14 amino acids long. This CDR3 reads CAWKKTGVGTEAFF. The CDR3 bases are TGTGCCTGGAAAAAGACAGGGGTCGGAACTGAAGCTTTCTTT.